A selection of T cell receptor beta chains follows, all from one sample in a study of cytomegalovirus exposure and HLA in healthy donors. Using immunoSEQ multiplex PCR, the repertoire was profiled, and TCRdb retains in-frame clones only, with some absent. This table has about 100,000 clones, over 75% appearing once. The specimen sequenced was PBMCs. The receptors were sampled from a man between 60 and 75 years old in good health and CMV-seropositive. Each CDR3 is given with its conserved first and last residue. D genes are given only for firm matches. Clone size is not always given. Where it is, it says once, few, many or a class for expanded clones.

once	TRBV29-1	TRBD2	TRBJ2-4	CSIHPSGGAPGIQYF	TGCAGCATCCACCCGAGCGGGGGGGCCCCCGGCATTCAGTACTTC
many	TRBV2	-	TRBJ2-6	CASTYLSWQPSSGANVLTF	TGTGCCAGCACCTACCTTAGTTGGCAGCCTAGCTCTGGGGCCAACGTCCTGACTTTC
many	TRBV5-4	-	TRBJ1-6	CASSFPPGPSSPLHF	TGTGCCAGCAGCTTCCCCCCAGGGCCGAGTTCACCCCTCCACTTT
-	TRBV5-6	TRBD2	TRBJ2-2	CASSLVAGAEGTGELFF	TGTGCCAGCAGCCTGGTAGCGGGGGCCGAGGGCACCGGGGAGCTGTTTTTT
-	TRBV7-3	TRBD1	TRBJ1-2	CASSLRGQGVGYGYTF	TGTGCCAGCAGCCTTAGAGGGCAGGGGGTTGGCTATGGCTACACCTTC
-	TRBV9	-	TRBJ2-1	CASSPATGSSYNEQFF	TGTGCCAGCAGCCCCGCTACAGGGTCATCCTACAATGAGCAGTTCTTC
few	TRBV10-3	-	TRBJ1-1	CAIRSIGQINTEAFF	TGTGCCATCAGGTCTATCGGACAGATTAACACTGAAGCTTTCTTT
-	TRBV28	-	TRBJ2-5	CASISSQETQYF	TGTGCCAGCATTTCCTCGCAAGAGACCCAGTACTTC
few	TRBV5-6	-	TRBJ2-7	CASSLNTYEQYF	TGTGCCAGCAGCTTGAACACCTACGAGCAGTACTTC
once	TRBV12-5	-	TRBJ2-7	CASGLGAPSYEQYF	TGTGCTAGTGGTTTAGGGGCCCCCTCCTACGAGCAGTACTTC
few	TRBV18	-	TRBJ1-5	CASSPGSQANQPQHF	TGTGCCAGCTCACCAGGGAGCCAGGCCAATCAGCCCCAGCATTTT
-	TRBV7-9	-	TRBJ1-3	CASSSLEDGLLSGNTIYF	TGTGCCAGCAGCTCATTAGAGGACGGACTTCTCTCTGGAAACACCATATATTTT
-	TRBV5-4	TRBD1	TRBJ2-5	CASWNRGRGETQYF	TGTGCCAGCTGGAACAGGGGGCGCGGGGAGACCCAGTACTTC
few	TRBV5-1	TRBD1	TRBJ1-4	CASSSGQRGEKLFF	TGCGCCAGCAGCTCGGGACAGAGGGGAGAAAAACTGTTTTTT
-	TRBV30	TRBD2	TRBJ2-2	CAWPGTSANSNTGELFF	TGTGCCTGGCCCGGGACTAGCGCAAATTCGAACACCGGGGAGCTGTTTTTT
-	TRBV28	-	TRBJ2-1	CASSYLSTRVINEQFF	TGTGCCAGCAGTTACTTATCCACCAGGGTAATCAATGAGCAGTTCTTC
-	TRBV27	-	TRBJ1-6	CASSPYGGSSYNSPLHF	TGTGCCAGCAGTCCATATGGCGGGAGCTCCTATAATTCACCCCTCCACTTT
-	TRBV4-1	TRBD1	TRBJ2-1	CASSQAPGQGIYEQFF	TGCGCCAGCAGCCAAGCCCCGGGACAGGGTATTTATGAGCAGTTCTTC
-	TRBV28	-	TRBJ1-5	CASKGGINQPQHF	TGTGCGAGTAAAGGAGGGATAAATCAGCCCCAGCATTTT
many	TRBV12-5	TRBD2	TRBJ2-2	CASGRGTSHMETGELFF	TGTGCTAGTGGCCGAGGGACTAGCCATATGGAGACCGGGGAGCTGTTTTTT
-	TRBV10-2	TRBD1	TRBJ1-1	CASSFSTGGDEAFF	TGCGCCAGCAGTTTTTCGACAGGGGGCGATGAAGCTTTCTTT
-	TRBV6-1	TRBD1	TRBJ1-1	CASKQGEWNTEAFF	TGTGCCAGCAAACAGGGGGAGTGGAACACTGAAGCTTTCTTT
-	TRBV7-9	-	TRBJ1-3	CASSLRGFSTNQGGNTIYF	TGTGCCAGCAGCTTAAGGGGTTTCTCAACGAACCAGGGTGGAAACACCATATATTTT
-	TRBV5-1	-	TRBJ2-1	CASSRGHRSSYNEQFF	TGCGCCAGCAGCCGGGGACACCGGAGCTCCTACAATGAGCAGTTCTTC
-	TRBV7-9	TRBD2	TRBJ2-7	CASSPGWEGNEQYF	TGTGCCAGCAGCCCCGGATGGGAGGGGAACGAGCAGTACTTC
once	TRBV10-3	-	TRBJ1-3	CAISESASTAFGNTIYF	TGTGCCATCAGTGAGTCCGCCAGTACAGCATTCGGAAACACCATATATTTT
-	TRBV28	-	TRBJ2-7	CASSTHGFEREQYF	TGTGCCAGCAGTACCCACGGGTTCGAACGGGAGCAGTACTTC
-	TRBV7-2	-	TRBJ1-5	CASSLEGRGNQPQHF	TGTGCCAGCAGCTTAGAAGGCAGGGGAAATCAGCCCCAGCATTTT
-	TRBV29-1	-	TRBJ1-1	CSVEQIQGTEAFF	TGCAGCGTTGAACAGATACAGGGAACTGAAGCTTTCTTT
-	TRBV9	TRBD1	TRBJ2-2	CASRQTGSRNTGELFF	TGTGCCAGCCGACAGACAGGGTCTCGGAACACCGGGGAGCTGTTTTTT
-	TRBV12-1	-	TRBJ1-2	CASSFEGAANYGYTF	TGTGCCAGCAGCTTTGAGGGGGCTGCTAACTATGGCTACACCTTC
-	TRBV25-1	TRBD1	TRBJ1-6	CASSKTGPSPLHF	TGTGCCAGCAGCAAGACAGGGCCTTCACCCCTCCACTTT
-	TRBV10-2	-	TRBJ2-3	CASIARTGTDTQYF	TGCGCCAGCATCGCAAGAACAGGCACAGATACGCAGTATTTT
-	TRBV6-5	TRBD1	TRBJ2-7	CASSYAGGYEQYF	TGTGCCAGCAGTTACGCAGGGGGCTACGAGCAGTACTTC
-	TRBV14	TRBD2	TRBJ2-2	CASSQAGGGTGELFF	TGTGCCAGCAGCCAAGCCGGGGGGGGCACCGGGGAGCTGTTTTTT
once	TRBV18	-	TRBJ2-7	CASSPEGGIEQYF	TGTGCCAGCTCACCAGAGGGAGGCATCGAGCAGTACTTC
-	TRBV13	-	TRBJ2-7	CASSLGTGGITYEQYF	TGTGCCAGCAGCTTAGGGACAGGCGGAATTACCTACGAGCAGTACTTC
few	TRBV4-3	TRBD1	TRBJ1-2	CASSQGARGVYGYTF	TGCGCCAGCAGCCAAGGTGCCAGGGGGGTCTATGGCTACACCTTC
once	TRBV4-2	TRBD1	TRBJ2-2	CASSRRDREAGELFF	TGTGCCAGCAGCCGACGGGACAGGGAGGCCGGGGAGCTGTTTTTT
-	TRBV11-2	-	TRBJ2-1	CASSLGSGAGLLHNEQFF	TGTGCCAGCAGCTTAGGGTCTGGTGCAGGACTCCTCCACAATGAGCAGTTCTTC
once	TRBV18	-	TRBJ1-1	CASSPMGLGTEAFF	TGTGCCAGCTCTCCGATGGGACTAGGGACTGAAGCTTTCTTT
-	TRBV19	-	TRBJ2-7	CASSIQRLGEQYF	TGTGCCAGTAGTATTCAGCGGTTGGGGGAGCAGTACTTC
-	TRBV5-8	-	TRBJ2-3	CASSAYRGGTDTQYF	TGTGCCAGCAGCGCCTATCGGGGAGGCACAGATACGCAGTATTTT
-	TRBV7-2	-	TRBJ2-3	CASSLAIQTDTQYF	TGTGCCAGCAGCTTAGCGATCCAGACAGATACGCAGTATTTT
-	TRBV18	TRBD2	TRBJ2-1	CASSPPAGASNEQFF	TGTGCCAGCTCACCACCAGCGGGGGCCTCTAATGAGCAGTTCTTC
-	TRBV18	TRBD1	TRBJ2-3	CASSPPEGSRRDREQYF	TGTGCCAGCTCACCACCGGAGGGCTCGCGCAGGGACAGGGAACAGTATTTT
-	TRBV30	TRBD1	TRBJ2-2	CAWSGQGRTTGELFF	TGTGCCTGGAGTGGACAGGGAAGGACCACCGGGGAGCTGTTTTTT
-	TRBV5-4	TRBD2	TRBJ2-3	CASSSNLAGGKSTDTQYF	TGTGCCAGCAGCTCCAATCTAGCGGGGGGTAAAAGCACAGATACGCAGTATTTT
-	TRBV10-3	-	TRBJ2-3	CAINDPGPRGTDTQYF	TGTGCCATCAATGACCCGGGACCGCGGGGTACAGATACGCAGTATTTT
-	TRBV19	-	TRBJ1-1	CASTREQGTEAFF	TGTGCCAGTACCCGAGAACAGGGCACTGAAGCTTTCTTT
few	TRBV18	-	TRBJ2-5	CASSPMSTQYF	TGTGCCAGCTCACCGATGAGTACCCAGTACTTC
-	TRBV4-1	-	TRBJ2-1	CASSLQFQAGEQFF	TGCGCCAGCAGCCTCCAATTCCAGGCGGGTGAGCAGTTCTTC
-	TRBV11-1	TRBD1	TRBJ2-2	CASSLWQGDTGELFF	TGTGCCAGCAGCTTATGGCAGGGGGACACCGGGGAGCTGTTTTTT
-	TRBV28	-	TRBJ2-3	CASRWGSSTDTQYF	TGTGCCAGCAGGTGGGGCAGTAGCACAGATACGCAGTATTTT
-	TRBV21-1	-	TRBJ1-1	CASSKIGGSGTEAFF	TGTGCCAGCAGCAAAATAGGAGGGTCTGGGACTGAAGCTTTCTTT
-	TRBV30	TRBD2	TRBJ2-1	CAGRASGGHNEQFF	TGTGCCGGGAGGGCTAGCGGGGGCCACAATGAGCAGTTCTTC
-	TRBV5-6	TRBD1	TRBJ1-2	CASSSTGGANYGYTF	TGTGCCAGCAGCTCTACAGGGGGAGCTAACTATGGCTACACCTTC
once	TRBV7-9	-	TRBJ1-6	CASSPLWGQGSPLHF	TGTGCCAGCAGCCCACTATGGGGGCAAGGTTCACCCCTCCACTTT
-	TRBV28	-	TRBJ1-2	CASSLFQGYTF	TGTGCCAGCAGTTTGTTCCAGGGATACACCTTC
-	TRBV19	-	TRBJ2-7	CASSTIPGDPNEQYF	TGTGCCAGTAGTACGATCCCAGGGGATCCGAACGAGCAGTACTTC